This T cell receptor beta chain was identified in a study of CD8+ T cells in alopecia areata. Regarding the study as a whole: Administration of tofacitinib significantly diminished scalp clonality and expanded CD8+ clones within the top 100.

Germline V gene lookup returns CDR1 SGHRS and CDR2 YFSETQ. The CDR3 sequence is 13 residues long. Trimming pared 9 bases from V and 9 bases from J, leaving 16 bases between. On this clone: Its antigen is not identified.

Following extraction, RNA underwent reverse transcription to cDNA, which served as the sequencing template. Libraries were prepared by immunoSEQ multiplex PCR; TCRdb keeps only in-frame clonotypes and omits some of them. The sample shows 130,000 or so clones, 85% to 90% of them seen only once. Indicated treatment: oral pan-JAK inhibitor, 5-10 mg twice daily. Sequencing was performed on CD8+ T cells sorted from blood, taken at week 4, from a patient treated with tofacitinib. V usage is TRBV5-1 and J usage is TRBJ1-6; D is unclear. The receptor was derived from a human donor with alopecia areata. The CDR3 DNA sequence: TGCGCCACTTCGGACCTCCCCGCTTCACCCCTCCACTTT. Its translation: CATSDLPASPLHF. The full variable domain, in which reference TRBV5-1 and TRBJ1-6 provide the parts outside the CDR3, is KAGVTQTPRYLIKTRGQQVTLSCSPISGHRSVSWYQQTPGQGLQFLFEYFSETQRNKGNFPGRFSGRQFSNSRSEMNVSTLELGDSALYLCATSDLPASPLHFGNGTRLTVT.